Following are 14 T cell receptor beta chains from one sample sequenced in a study of shared clonotypes between healthy human individuals. The protocol was immunoSEQ multiplex PCR, while the TCRdb copy is restricted to in-frame clones and leaves out a portion. The sample includes some 95,000 clones, 67% of them seen just once. The specimen sequenced was memory CD8+ T cells sorted from blood. Subset in this sample: CD45RO+ cells pooled with CCR7-negative TemRA cells. Receptors originate from a man aged 30 to 39 in good health.

V and J are TRBV2 and TRBJ2-3; TRBD1 aligns across 12 bases. CDR3 length equals 18 residues. CDR1 is SNHLY, CDR2 FYNNEI, per germline. V lost 1 base, J lost 4 bases, and 9 bases stayed unmatched. The CDR3 bases are TGTGCCAGCAGTGAAGGAAAAGCCGGGACAGGGGGCTCAGATACGCAGTATTTT. Amino acid sequence: CASSEGKAGTGGSDTQYF. The full variable domain, in which reference TRBV2 and TRBJ2-3 provide the parts outside the CDR3, is EPEVTQTPSHQVTQMGQEVILRCVPISNHLYFYWYRQILGQKVEFLVSFYNNEISEKSEIFDDQFSVERPDGSNFTLKIRSTKLEDSAMYFCASSEGKAGTGGSDTQYFGPGTRLTVL.

J is TRBJ2-1 and V is TRBV7-9, with a possible D match to TRBD2 (5 bases). CDR1 and CDR2 from the germline V gene are SEHNR and FQNEAQ (reference sequence). The CDR3 sequence is 13 residues long. V was cut by 1 base and J by 12 bases, with 13 bases left in between. In DNA, the CDR3 is TGTGCCAGCAGCTTAGGCGGGTTTTGGCGGCAGTTCTTC. Translation: CASSLGGFWRQFF. Full variable domain (rest looked up from reference TRBV7-9 and TRBJ2-1): DTGVSQNPRHKITKRGQNVTFRCDPISEHNRLYWYRQTLGQGPEFLTYFQNEAQLEKSRLLSDRFSAERPKGSFSTLEIQRTEQGDSAMYLCASSLGGFWRQFFGPGTRLTVL.

The chain combines TRBV28 with TRBJ2-7; D is unclear. Deletions cut 6 bases from V and 1 base from J, with 19 bases between. The germline gives CDR1 MDHEN, CDR2 SYDVKM. CDR3 size: 16 residues. The CDR3 DNA reads TGTGCCAGCAGCTCCAGACTCGCTCCCTTATCCTACGAGCAGTACTTC. Translated: CASSSRLAPLSYEQYF.

The J gene is TRBJ1-2, the V gene TRBV6-6, with TRBD1 as a possible D gene (5 bases). This CDR3 has 16 residues. V was shortened by 2 bases and J by 8 bases, with 21 bases between the two germline ends. Looked up from germline, CDR1 is MNHNY and CDR2 is SVGAGI (reference sequence). CDR3 sequence reads: CASSYNPDSRSYGYTF. For the CDR3, the DNA is TGTGCCAGCAGTTACAATCCCGACAGTCGATCGTACGGCTACACCTTC.

About this clone itself: Within the sample, other DNA sequences also encode this same CDR3. The genes are TRBV6-5 and TRBJ2-7, with 7 bases lining up with TRBD2. Trimming at V came to 5 bases and at J to 2 bases, leaving 0 bases not matched to a gene. Germline CDR1 reads MNHEY; CDR2 reads SVGAGI. The CDR3 sequence is 12 residues long. The CDR3 DNA reads as TGTGCCAGCAGTGGGACTACCTACGAGCAGTACTTC. It translates to CASSGTTYEQYF.

A few counts support this clone. The chain links TRBV6-6 to TRBJ2-7; weak D call: TRBD2 (6 bases). The germline V and J ends were trimmed by 2 bases and 3 bases, with 14 bases remaining between them. The CDR3 is 15 residues long. The germline V gene has CDR1 MNHNY and CDR2 SVGAGI (reference sequence). The CDR3 DNA reads TGTGCCAGCAGTTACCCTCCCGGGACTCTCTACGAGCAGTACTTC. Protein sequence: CASSYPPGTLYEQYF.

Only a few counts were recorded for this clone. The chain carries TRBV5-1 and TRBJ2-7; D call uncertain. Germline lookup yields CDR1 SGHRS and CDR2 YFSETQ. Trimming removed 0 bases at V and 4 bases at J, with 17 bases between. The CDR3 is 16 residues long. This CDR3 is CASSLAPAQPEYEQYF. For the CDR3, the DNA is TGCGCCAGCAGCTTGGCTCCAGCACAGCCCGAATACGAGCAGTACTTC.

This clone was recorded many times. This chain joins TRBV10-1 and TRBJ2-7; 8 bases match TRBD1. This CDR3 has 15 residues. V shed 8 bases, J shed 3 bases, and the junction held 12 bases outside the gene matches. Germline-derived CDR1 and CDR2 are WNHNN and SYGVQD (reference sequence). The CDR3 DNA reads as TGCGCCAGCTCCGAGGGTATAGGGACAGGCTACGAGCAGTACTTC. Translating it yields CASSEGIGTGYEQYF.

At least ten counts were recorded for this clone. The CDR3 protein is CASSLQGQYGYTF. The CDR3 DNA reads TGTGCCAGCAGCTTACAGGGGCAGTATGGCTACACCTTC. The rearrangement uses TRBV7-9 and TRBJ1-2; the D gene is possibly TRBD1 (6 bases). V was clipped by 2 bases and J by 5 bases, with 9 bases between them. The V gene's germline CDR1 is SEHNR and CDR2 FQNEAQ (reference sequence). The CDR3 has 13 residues. The entire variable domain, with the rest obtained from reference TRBV7-9 and TRBJ1-2, is as follows: DTGVSQNPRHKITKRGQNVTFRCDPISEHNRLYWYRQTLGQGPEFLTYFQNEAQLEKSRLLSDRFSAERPKGSFSTLEIQRTEQGDSAMYLCASSLQGQYGYTFGSGTRLTVV.

V is TRBV2 and J is TRBJ2-7; perhaps TRBD2 as D (6 bases). Germline V CDR1 and CDR2: SNHLY, FYNNEI. Between the trimmed V and J ends, which lost 6 bases and 4 bases, there was a span of 19 bases. The CDR3 has 15 amino acids. The CDR3, as DNA: TGTGCCAGCAGCGGGGGAGCTGCCTCCCGGTACGAGCAGTACTTC. It translates to CASSGGAASRYEQYF.

The CDR3 reads CASGGASGPSYNEQFF. CDR3 nucleotide sequence: TGTGCCAGTGGGGGGGCTAGCGGGCCATCCTACAATGAGCAGTTCTTC. The rearrangement links TRBV2 to TRBJ2-1; 8 nucleotides line up with TRBD2. CDR1 and CDR2 (germline): SNHLY, FYNNEI. The CDR3 runs to 16 residues. Trimming at V came to 9 bases and at J to 1 base, leaving 11 bases not matched to a gene.

This chain joins TRBV6-1 and TRBJ1-1; tentative D call: TRBD1 (5 bases). Trimming removed 2 bases at V and 4 bases at J, with 11 bases between. Germline V gene data show CDR1 as MNHNS and CDR2 as SASEGT. This CDR3 is 14 amino acids long. This CDR3 reads CASSETGLGTEAFF. DNA for the CDR3: TGTGCCAGCAGTGAAACAGGTTTGGGCACTGAAGCTTTCTTT.

This clone was picked up many times. The rearrangement joins TRBV27 to TRBJ2-5; 9 bases fit TRBD1. In germline, CDR1 is MNHEY, CDR2 SMNVEV (reference sequence). The CDR3 sequence is 18 residues long. Unmatched junction bases numbered 13, after V lost 1 base and J lost 4 bases. The DNA for the CDR3 is TGTGCCAGCAGTTTATTATGGGACAGGGACACCCTGTTAGAGACCCAGTACTTC. It yields the protein CASSLLWDRDTLLETQYF.

J is TRBJ2-7 and V is TRBV28; D is unclear. The V gene lost 5 bases and the J gene lost 3 bases, with 5 bases spanning the gap. Germline V gives CDR1 MDHEN, CDR2 SYDVKM. The CDR3 contains 11 residues. CDR3 sequence: CASSDLYEQYF. The DNA for the CDR3 is TGTGCCAGCAGTGACCTCTACGAGCAGTACTTC.